This T cell receptor beta chain was captured in a study of HIV-infected children after antiretroviral therapy interruption. Study background: All children had CD4+ count above 500 and viral load below 50 copies/ml. Continuous-treatment samples came from weeks 0, 48 and 150. Most participating children were previously exposed to EBV and CMV.

V lost 2 bases, J lost 5 bases, and 19 bases lay in between. CDR1 is DFQATT and CDR2 is SNEGSKA in the germline V gene (reference sequence). This CDR3 spans 15 amino acids. A 3' RACE protocol on RNA, with unique molecular identifiers, produced the TCR library. TCRdb ran MiXCR on the 3' RACE reads and lists one entry per CDR3 protein. The data contain about 15,000 distinct CDR3 sequences, 3% to 4% of them singletons. This sample's treatment: PENTA 11 planned treatment interruption arm or continuous ART arm. Memory CD8+ CD45RO+ CD45RA- T cells were sorted from thawed PBMCs. This clonotype was seen repeatedly, ten times or more.

This sequence joins TRBV20-1 and TRBJ2-7; D gene unclear. Material: CD45RO+ CD8+ T cells from PBMCs, pooled from several time points, obtained from a donor given antiretroviral therapy, either interrupted or continuous. Subset noted: memory CD8+ CD45RO+ CD45RA- T cells. The TCR sequence derives from a pool of human donors with HIV. In DNA, the CDR3 is TGCAGTGCTAGACACGTTACTCCCGGCTTCGACGAGCAGTACTTC. This encodes CSARHVTPGFDEQYF.